This paragraph covers one T cell receptor beta chain sequence. Its matching antigen is unknown. Measured with immunoSEQ multiplex PCR; TCRdb has only the in-frame clones, and not every one. Of 35,000 to 50,000 clones in the sample, around 75% were seen once. The data originate from a study of T cells in localized non-small cell lung cancer. The study's findings and limits: Peak T cell clonality was found in uninvolved adjacent lung, exceeding tumor. Researchers found a median approximately 53 of the top 100 tumor clones in adjacent lung. There was an association of higher blood T cell density with longer overall survival. Investigators sequenced only a single tumor region, leaving heterogeneity possible.

Germline-derived CDR1 and CDR2 are ENHRY and SYGVKD. V gave up 4 bases and J gave up 1 base, with 4 bases separating them. This CDR3 has 13 amino acids. This receptor was identified in a woman aged 35 to 70 with stage II squamous cell lung carcinoma. The sample in question was PBMCs, obtained before any cancer treatment. The V call is TRBV10-3, the J call TRBJ2-2; unclear D gene. DNA for the CDR3: TGTGCCATCAGTGCCGGGAACACCGGGGAGCTGTTTTTT. Protein product: CAISAGNTGELFF.